The next 26 T cell receptor beta chains were all read from a single sample in a study of blood T cells in healthy people across ages (dated by TCRdb to the mid-2010s). Library generation was performed with 5' RACE. The sequencing machine was an Illumina HiSeq 2500. A second 7 to 11 cycle PCR used a sample-barcoded 5' primer and a J-beta primer mix. TCRdb redid the processing of the public reads, applying fastp at Q25 and MiXCR, and retained in-frame beta chains. Rows are combined by CDR3 protein, so each entry shows the most common genes and DNA. For this sample the table gives under 2,000,000 distinct CDR3 sequences, of which about 49% were detected only once. The ten largest clonotypes hold roughly 2.1% of the sample. Sequencing input: blood. The source of these receptors is a woman between 40 and 55 years old in good health.

V usage is TRBV7-2 and J usage is TRBJ1-2; perhaps TRBD1 as D (6 bases). V gave up 5 bases and J gave up 0 bases, with 10 bases separating them. Germline values: CDR1 SGHTA, CDR2 FQGNSA. The CDR3 covers 14 residues. The CDR3 is CASSAQGSNYGYTF. The CDR3 DNA follows: TGTGCCAGCAGCGCACAGGGTTCTAACTATGGCTACACCTTC.

V usage is TRBV6-5 and J usage is TRBJ1-2; D call uncertain. The CDR3 runs to 13 residues. V was trimmed by 5 bases and J by 6 bases, leaving 13 bases between them. Germline loops: CDR1 MNHEY, CDR2 SVGAGI. The CDR3 region has the DNA TGTGCCAGCAGTCGCATGGAGGGCCATGGCTACACCTTC. This gives the protein CASSRMEGHGYTF.

The chain carries TRBV5-6 and TRBJ2-1, with a possible D match to TRBD2 (7 bases). V was pared by 4 bases and J by 2 bases, with 16 bases between. The CDR3 runs to 16 residues. The germline V gene has CDR1 SGHDT and CDR2 YYEEEE. The CDR3 is CASSHRQGRAYNEQFF. In DNA form, the CDR3 reads TGTGCCAGCAGCCATCGCCAGGGGAGGGCCTACAATGAGCAGTTCTTC.

The V call is TRBV4-3, the J call TRBJ2-1, with 9 bases that match TRBD2. Germline-derived CDR1 and CDR2 are LGHNA and YSLEER. V lost 3 bases to trimming and J lost 3 bases; unmatched junction nucleotides: 6. This CDR3 has 16 residues. CDR3 DNA sequence: TGCGCCAGCAGCCAGGTAGCGGGGGCGGGCTACAATGAGCAGTTCTTC. It codes for CASSQVAGAGYNEQFF.

The J gene is TRBJ1-1, the V gene TRBV5-1; no firm D call. V gave up 4 bases and J gave up 5 bases, with 12 bases separating them. Germline values: CDR1 SGHRS, CDR2 YFSETQ. The CDR3 loop spans 13 amino acids. In DNA, the CDR3 is TGCGCCAGCAGCCCCCTTGTGGGGACTGAAGCTTTCTTT. This codes for CASSPLVGTEAFF.

This clonotype came up a few times. V is TRBV7-2 and J is TRBJ2-5; D is unresolved. V was pared by 2 bases and J by 0 bases, with 10 bases between. The CDR3 spans 15 residues. Per germline, CDR1 SGHTA and CDR2 FQGNSA. This CDR3 reads CASSLLSWYQETQYF. The CDR3 coding sequence is TGTGCCAGCAGCTTACTCTCTTGGTACCAAGAGACCCAGTACTTC.

This clonotype appeared a few times. The genes are TRBV7-2 and TRBJ2-5; unclear D gene. Per germline, CDR1 SGHTA and CDR2 FQGNSA. There are 16 residues in the CDR3. V lost 4 bases, J lost 5 bases, and 20 bases lay in between. Here the CDR3 reads CASSSYEFKLLETQYF. The DNA of the CDR3 is TGTGCCAGCAGCTCATACGAGTTCAAGCTCCTGGAGACCCAGTACTTC. The variable domain in full, completed from reference TRBV7-2 and TRBJ2-5, reads GAGVSQSPSNKVTEKGKDVELRCDPISGHTALYWYRQSLGQGLEFLIYFQGNSAPDKSGLPSDRFSAERTGGSVSTLTIQRTQQEDSAVYLCASSSYEFKLLETQYFGPGTRLLVL.

CDR3 sequence: CSAWGQMTDTQYF. CDR3 bases: TGCAGTGCATGGGGACAGATGACAGATACGCAGTATTTT. The rearrangement uses TRBV20-1 and TRBJ2-3; 7 bases fit TRBD1. CDR1 and CDR2 (germline): DFQATT, SNEGSKA (reference sequence). J gave up 3 bases and V 6 bases, and 6 bases lay outside the gene matches. The CDR3 contains 13 residues.

Regarding this clonotype: A read error may account for a junction end that differs from germline. This rearrangement joins TRBV11-2 to TRBJ2-5, with D possibly matching TRBD2 (5 bases). The CDR3 contains 16 residues. The V gene's germline CDR1 is SGHAT and CDR2 FQNNGV. CDR3 sequence: CTSSLLRPGGQETQYF. The CDR3 DNA is TGTACCAGCAGCCTGCTTCGGCCCGGCGGGCAAGAGACCCAGTACTTC.

A few counts support this clonotype. The V gene is TRBV12-3 or TRBV12-4, the J gene TRBJ2-7, with D perhaps given as TRBD1 or TRBD2 (6 bases each). CDR3 length: 14 residues. V was trimmed by 3 bases and J by 4 bases, leaving 13 bases between them. Here the CDR3 reads CASSLGGQHYEQYF. The CDR3 DNA is TGTGCCAGCAGTTTGGGAGGACAGCATTACGAGCAGTACTTC.

This clonotype was picked up one time. The chain links TRBV7-9 to TRBJ2-3, with D perhaps TRBD1 (6 bases). Trimming pared 5 bases from V and 4 bases from J, leaving 16 bases between. Germline-derived CDR1 and CDR2 are SEHNR and FQNEAQ (reference sequence). CDR3 size: 15 residues. Here the CDR3 DNA reads TGTGCCAGCAGCCCCCTCGGACAGTTCGCAGATACGCAGTATTTT. Its translation is CASSPLGQFADTQYF.

This clonotype has a handful of counts. This chain links TRBV14 with TRBJ2-1, with 9 positions matching TRBD1. The V and J ends lost 3 bases and 8 bases, in that order; junction bases with no gene match: 8. Germline CDR1 is SGHDN and CDR2 is FVKESK. The CDR3 runs to 15 residues. In nucleotides, the CDR3 is TGTGCCAGCAGCCACACAGGGGGCTCGAGGGATGAGCAGTTCTTC. It specifies CASSHTGGSRDEQFF.

The chain recombines TRBV12-3 or TRBV12-4 with TRBJ2-3; 8 bases are shared with TRBD2. J was trimmed by 2 bases and V by 3 bases; bases with no gene match: 7. The CDR3 covers 16 residues. The CDR3 here is CASSFYGGGATDTQYF. As DNA, the CDR3 is TGTGCCAGCAGTTTTTACGGGGGGGGCGCCACAGATACGCAGTATTTT.

The CDR3 loop is CATSMMAHRGSNQPQHF. For the CDR3, the DNA is TGTGCCACCAGCATGATGGCCCACCGGGGGAGCAATCAGCCCCAGCATTTT. The genes are TRBV15 and TRBJ1-5; D is possibly TRBD1 (5 bases). Trimming left V 4 bases short and J 1 base short, with 17 bases between. This CDR3 region has 17 residues. Germline values: CDR1 LNHNV, CDR2 YYDKDF (reference sequence).

This clonotype was detected only a few times. The chain is built from TRBV9 and TRBJ2-3; 7 nucleotides agree with TRBD2. The CDR3 has 14 residues. Germline V gives CDR1 SGDLS, CDR2 YYNGEE. J gave up 5 bases and V 3 bases, and 6 bases lay outside the gene matches. CDR3: CASSARLAEDTQYF. The CDR3 DNA follows: TGTGCCAGCAGCGCCCGCCTAGCGGAAGATACGCAGTATTTT.

The chain uses TRBV7-9 and TRBJ2-7; 8 nucleotides line up with TRBD1. The V gene's germline CDR1 is SEHNR and CDR2 FQNEAQ (reference sequence). CDR3 length: 14 amino acids. J was trimmed by 3 bases and V by 6 bases; bases with no gene match: 7. CDR3 DNA: TGTGCCAGCAGTTTCGACAGGGGCGACTACGAGCAGTACTTC. Translated, it gives CASSFDRGDYEQYF.

This chain links TRBV11-1 with TRBJ2-5, with a tentative D call TRBD1 (5 bases). Germline-derived CDR1 and CDR2 are SGHAT and FQDESV (reference sequence). This CDR3 contains 13 residues. V lost 7 bases, J lost 4 bases, and 13 bases lay in between. The CDR3 is CASNPVGPETQYF. CDR3 sequence (DNA): TGTGCCAGCAACCCCGTGGGGCCAGAGACCCAGTACTTC.

This clonotype was seen more than once but under ten times. CDR3 protein: CSALQGGETQFF. Written as DNA, the CDR3 is TGCAGCGCTCTACAGGGGGGGGAGACCCAGTTCTTC. The J gene is TRBJ2-1, the V gene TRBV29-1; TRBD1 is a possible D gene (8 bases). Trimming left V 7 bases short and J 13 bases short, with 20 bases between. The CDR3 spans 12 residues. Germline V gene sequence: CDR1 SQVTM, CDR2 ANQGSEA.

The rearrangement links TRBV15 to TRBJ1-2; the D gene is possibly TRBD1 (5 bases). V dropped 0 bases and J dropped 4 bases, with 18 bases sitting between them. Germline values: CDR1 LNHNV, CDR2 YYDKDF (reference sequence). The CDR3 spans 17 residues. The CDR3 DNA sequence: TGTGCCACCAGCAGAGATAAGGTGACACCGGGGGGCTATGGCTACACCTTC. This sequence encodes CATSRDKVTPGGYGYTF.

This clonotype was recorded a few times. The chain has TRBV6-5 and TRBJ2-1; D unclear. The CDR3 runs to 16 residues. V dropped 2 bases and J dropped 0 bases, with 11 bases sitting between them. Per the germline V gene, CDR1 is MNHEY and CDR2 is SVGAGI. Here the CDR3 reads CASSYAHKSSYNEQFF. For the CDR3, the DNA is TGTGCCAGCAGTTACGCTCACAAGAGCTCCTACAATGAGCAGTTCTTC.

This chain links TRBV6-2 or TRBV6-3 with TRBJ2-7; no firm D call. Germline values: CDR1 MNHEY, CDR2 SVGEGT. The length of the CDR3 is 13 residues. Trimming removed 6 bases from V and 5 bases from J, with 14 bases in between. CDR3 loop: CASRQAPANEQYF. The CDR3 nucleotides are TGTGCCAGCAGGCAAGCCCCCGCGAACGAGCAGTACTTC.

The table lists this clonotype with a few counts. V usage is TRBV28 and J usage is TRBJ2-1; D remains unclear. The ends were cut back, 2 bases at V and 7 bases at J, with 12 bases in the middle. The CDR3 consists of 14 residues. CDR1 and CDR2 (germline): MDHEN, SYDVKM. The CDR3 bases are TGTGCCAGCAGTTTACGCCTAGTAATGAATGAGCAGTTCTTC. Its translation is CASSLRLVMNEQFF.

This chain connects TRBV7-9 to TRBJ1-4; perhaps TRBD1 as D (6 bases). Per germline, CDR1 SEHNR and CDR2 FQNEAQ (reference sequence). Trimming removed 7 bases at V and 0 bases at J, with 9 bases between. The CDR3 has 14 amino acids. This CDR3 is CASTEGATNEKLFF. The CDR3 nucleotides read TGTGCCAGCACCGAGGGGGCAACTAATGAAAAACTGTTTTTT. Together with reference TRBV7-9 and TRBJ1-4, the CDR3 gives the full variable domain: DTGVSQNPRHKITKRGQNVTFRCDPISEHNRLYWYRQTLGQGPEFLTYFQNEAQLEKSRLLSDRFSAERPKGSFSTLEIQRTEQGDSAMYLCASTEGATNEKLFFGSGTQLSVL.

This clonotype has a handful of counts. This chain uses TRBV3-1 with TRBJ2-5; 15 nucleotides match TRBD2. Germline V gene lookup returns CDR1 LGHDT and CDR2 YNNKEL (reference sequence). Unmatched junction bases numbered 5, after V lost 4 bases and J lost 5 bases. This CDR3 comprises 16 residues. The CDR3 protein is CASSPWTSGGAETQYF. CDR3 DNA: TGTGCCAGCAGCCCCTGGACTAGCGGGGGGGCTGAGACCCAGTACTTC.

The chain combines TRBV27 with TRBJ2-3; no clear D. The germline CDR1 and CDR2 sequences are MNHEY and SMNVEV (reference sequence). The CDR3 is made up of 16 amino acids. Trimming pared 6 bases from V and 0 bases from J, leaving 16 bases between. This CDR3 reads CASSPFPAVSTDTQYF. In nucleotides, the CDR3 is TGTGCCAGCAGCCCCTTTCCGGCAGTTAGCACAGATACGCAGTATTTT.

The chain uses TRBV27 and TRBJ1-4, with D possibly matching TRBD1 (5 bases). V lost 5 bases and J lost 5, with 12 bases in between. The CDR3 spans 14 residues. Germline V gene sequence: CDR1 MNHEY, CDR2 SMNVEV (reference sequence). Here the CDR3 reads CASSQGRKNEKLFF. In nucleotides, the CDR3 is TGTGCCAGCAGTCAGGGACGGAAAAATGAAAAACTGTTTTTT.